Shown below are 12 T cell receptor beta chains from a single sample sequenced in a study of CD8+ T cells in alopecia areata. Treatment indicated: oral pan-JAK inhibitor, 5-10 mg twice daily. It was cDNA, reverse transcribed from extracted RNA, that served as the sequencing template. Sequenced by immunoSEQ multiplex PCR; TCRdb stores in-frame clones only, minus some. The table records about 180,000 clones, approximately 50% of them present only once. The sequencing here drew on CD8+ T cells sorted from blood, taken at week 52, from a patient treated with tofacitinib. These receptors all come from a human donor with alopecia areata.

This clone was counted a few times. This rearrangement joins TRBV15 to TRBJ1-6, with D possibly TRBD1 on 5 matching bases. Per the germline V gene, CDR1 is LNHNV and CDR2 is YYDKDF (reference sequence). This CDR3 spans 15 amino acids. Trimming took off 3 bases at V and 9 bases at J, with 15 bases between the two ends. The CDR3 DNA follows: TGTGCCACCAGCAGGGCCCAGGGAACCGGTTCACCCCTCCACTTT. Protein sequence: CATSRAQGTGSPLHF.

The rearrangement joins TRBV6-6 to TRBJ2-3; D is uncertain. V lost 0 bases and J lost 0, with 10 bases in between. The CDR3 covers 16 residues. In germline, CDR1 is MNHNY, CDR2 SVGAGI (reference sequence). DNA for the CDR3: TGTGCCAGCAGTTACTCGAAACTAACAAGCACAGATACGCAGTATTTT. Protein: CASSYSKLTSTDTQYF.

The gene calls are TRBV6-1 and TRBJ1-3; unclear D gene. Germline loops: CDR1 MNHNS, CDR2 SASEGT. There are 13 residues in the CDR3. Trimming took 3 bases from V and 0 from J, leaving 3 bases between them. This CDR3 is CASSDLSGNTIYF. The CDR3 DNA sequence: TGTGCCAGCAGTGACCTCTCTGGAAACACCATATATTTT.

This clone has a single count. This chain joins TRBV13 and TRBJ2-5; no reliable D call. The germline CDR1 and CDR2 sequences are PRHDT and FYEKMQ (reference sequence). The length of the CDR3 is 12 residues. V lost 5 bases, J lost 5 bases, and 9 bases lay in between. The CDR3 region is CASSPLGETQYF. The CDR3, as DNA: TGTGCCAGCAGCCCTCTAGGGGAGACCCAGTACTTC. The complete variable domain, with remaining parts taken from reference TRBV13 and TRBJ2-5, reads AAGVIQSPRHLIKEKRETATLKCYPIPRHDTVYWYQQGPGQDPQFLISFYEKMQSDKGSIPDRFSAQQFSDYHSELNMSSLELGDSALYFCASSPLGETQYFGPGTRLLVL.

The V call is TRBV6-6, the J call TRBJ2-5, with 7 bases aligning to TRBD2. The ends lost 8 bases at V and 1 base at J; junction bases unmatched: 13. The germline V gene encodes CDR1 MNHNY and CDR2 SVGAGI (reference sequence). The CDR3 runs 16 residues. The CDR3 nucleotides are TGTGCCAGCGGCAAAATTACCGGGGGGACCCAAGAGACCCAGTACTTC. Amino acids: CASGKITGGTQETQYF.

The chain couples TRBV7-9 to TRBJ1-1; D is uncertain. The CDR3 runs 14 residues. Germline loops: CDR1 SEHNR, CDR2 FQNEAQ (reference sequence). Trimming shortened V by 2 bases and J by 3 bases, and 10 bases separated the two germline ends. In nucleotides, the CDR3 is TGTGCCAGCAGCTTAAGCGGCCAATACACTGAAGCTTTCTTT. Amino acids: CASSLSGQYTEAFF.

The chain joins TRBV19 to TRBJ1-2; 11 bases are shared with TRBD1. Losses at the gene ends were 2 bases for V and 4 bases for J; bases not matched to a gene: 9. The CDR3 sequence is 17 residues long. Germline V gives CDR1 LNHDA, CDR2 SQIVND (reference sequence). CDR3 bases: TGTGCCAGTAGTATAAGGACAGGGGGCTTGACTCTCTATGGCTACACCTTC. Its protein is CASSIRTGGLTLYGYTF.

The chain has TRBV13 and TRBJ2-7; D is unclear. From germline, CDR1 is PRHDT and CDR2 FYEKMQ (reference sequence). The CDR3 extends over 12 amino acids. V lost 3 bases and J lost 3, with 6 bases in between. CDR3 bases: TGTGCCAGCAGCTTTCATAGCTACGAGCAGTACTTC. Translated, it gives CASSFHSYEQYF.

This chain uses TRBV9 with TRBJ2-7; 9 bases align to TRBD2. The CDR3 contains 16 residues. The V gene's germline CDR1 is SGDLS and CDR2 YYNGEE. Unmatched junction bases numbered 8, after V lost 0 bases and J lost 4 bases. CDR3 bases: TGTGCCAGCAGCGTAGAGGGTCTAGCGGGGTTTTACGAGCAGTACTTC. It translates to CASSVEGLAGFYEQYF.

CDR3 sequence reads: CASTGDSRNTEAFF. CDR3 in DNA: TGTGCCAGTACAGGGGACTCGAGAAACACTGAAGCTTTCTTT. The V and J genes are TRBV7-9 and TRBJ1-1; the match to TRBD1 covers 7 bases. V dropped 9 bases and J dropped 2; count of bases not matched to a gene: 9. CDR1 and CDR2 from the germline V gene are SEHNR and FQNEAQ (reference sequence). CDR3 length: 14 amino acids.

The V and J genes are TRBV7-9 and TRBJ1-2; TRBD1 is a possible D gene (5 bases). CDR3 size: 12 residues. The V and J ends lost 4 bases and 5 bases respectively, with 8 bases between them. Per the germline V gene, CDR1 is SEHNR and CDR2 is FQNEAQ (reference sequence). The CDR3 DNA sequence: TGTGCCAGCAGCTCCAGGGATTATGGCTACACCTTC. Translated, it gives CASSSRDYGYTF.

V and J are TRBV7-9 and TRBJ2-2; D not resolved. Trimming stripped 5 bases from V and 0 bases from J, with 13 bases between. The CDR3 contains 16 residues. CDR1 and CDR2 (germline): SEHNR, FQNEAQ (reference sequence). The CDR3 loop is CASSLLIGPNTGELFF. The CDR3 bases are TGTGCCAGCAGCCTTCTTATAGGCCCGAACACCGGGGAGCTGTTTTTT.